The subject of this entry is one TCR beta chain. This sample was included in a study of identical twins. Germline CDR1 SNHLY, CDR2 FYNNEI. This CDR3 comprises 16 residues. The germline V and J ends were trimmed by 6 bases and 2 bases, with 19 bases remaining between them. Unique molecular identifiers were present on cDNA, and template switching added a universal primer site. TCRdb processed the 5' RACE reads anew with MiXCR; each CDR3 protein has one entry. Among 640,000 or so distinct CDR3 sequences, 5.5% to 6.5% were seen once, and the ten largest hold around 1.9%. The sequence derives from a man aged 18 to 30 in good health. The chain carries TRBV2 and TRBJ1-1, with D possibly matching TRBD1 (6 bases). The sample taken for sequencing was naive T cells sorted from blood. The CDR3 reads CASSLLGGEGNTEAFF. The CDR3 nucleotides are TGTGCCAGCAGCCTCCTAGGGGGGGAAGGAAACACTGAAGCTTTCTTT.